These T cell receptor beta chains were read from a single sample in a study of blood T cell repertoires in COVID-19. The protocol was immunoSEQ multiplex PCR, while the TCRdb copy is restricted to in-frame clones and leaves out a portion. The repertoire has approximately 250,000 clones, around 90% of them found once; the top ten carry around 0.92%. Material for sequencing was PBMCs or T cells enriched from blood (not recorded which). The receptors come from a woman aged 25 to 39 who had recovered from COVID-19. CDR3s include the opening cysteine and the closing phenylalanine or tryptophan. The D gene is left open where the match is weak. Some rows have no size entry. The others give once, few or many, or a class for an expanded clone.

J: TRBJ1-1; D: NA; V: TRBV27; size: NA; DNA: TGTGCCAGCAGTTGGGTATCGGGATATCGAGCTTTCTTT; CDR3: CASSWVSGYRAFF
J: TRBJ2-1; D: NA; V: TRBV10-3; size: once; DNA: TGTGCCATCAGCGAAGGGGGGGGAGAGCAGTTCTTC; CDR3: CAISEGGGEQFF
J: TRBJ1-1; D: NA; V: TRBV27; size: NA; DNA: TGTGCCAGCAGTTTGTTAGGAGCGAACACTGAAGCTTTCTTT; CDR3: CASSLLGANTEAFF
J: TRBJ1-4; D: NA; V: TRBV28; size: NA; DNA: TGTGCCAGCAGACCCGGACAGCAGACTAATGAAAAACTGTTTTTT; CDR3: CASRPGQQTNEKLFF
J: TRBJ2-3; D: TRBD2; V: TRBV23-1; size: NA; DNA: TGCGCCAGCAGTCAATTTCCAGAGGGAGGGCCCACAGATACGCAGTATTTT; CDR3: CASSQFPEGGPTDTQYF
J: TRBJ2-1; D: TRBD2; V: TRBV7-2; size: NA; DNA: TGTGCCAGCAGCTCCAGGGTAGGGACTAGCAGGGGGATTGTCAATGAGCAGTTCTTC; CDR3: CASSSRVGTSRGIVNEQFF
J: TRBJ1-1; D: TRBD1; V: TRBV19; size: NA; DNA: TGTGCCAGTAGAGGAGGGGGCCTGGCTGAAGCTTTCTTT; CDR3: CASRGGGLAEAFF
J: TRBJ2-2; D: TRBD1; V: TRBV28; size: NA; DNA: TGTGCCAGCAGATCGCCAACGGGACAGGGGCTTACCGGGGAGCTGTTTTTT; CDR3: CASRSPTGQGLTGELFF
J: TRBJ2-1; D: NA; V: TRBV10-1; size: NA; DNA: TGCGCCAGCAGTGGGACAGACTACAATGAGCAGTTCTTC; CDR3: CASSGTDYNEQFF
J: TRBJ1-1; D: NA; V: TRBV27; size: NA; DNA: TGTGCCAGCAGGAAAAAGGGGGTGAACACTGAAGCTTTCTTT; CDR3: CASRKKGVNTEAFF
J: TRBJ1-1; D: TRBD1; V: TRBV29-1; size: few; DNA: TGCAGCGGCGTGCCCGGGACAGGGTTGAACACTGAAGCTTTCTTT; CDR3: CSGVPGTGLNTEAFF
J: TRBJ1-3; D: NA; V: TRBV7-9; size: NA; DNA: TGTGCCAGCAGCTTAACAGGAAACTCTGGAAACACCATATATTTT; CDR3: CASSLTGNSGNTIYF
J: TRBJ2-1; D: NA; V: TRBV19; size: NA; DNA: TGTGCCAGTATAATGGCCCGGCAGGGGTACAATGAGCAGTTCTTC; CDR3: CASIMARQGYNEQFF
J: TRBJ2-2; D: TRBD1; V: TRBV5-1; size: once; DNA: TGCGCCAGCAGCTTGGGAGGGGGCGCGGGCACCGGGGAGCTGTTTTTT; CDR3: CASSLGGGAGTGELFF
J: TRBJ1-2; D: NA; V: TRBV28; size: NA; DNA: TGTGCCAGCAGACCTACAGGTGGAGATGGCTACACCTTC; CDR3: CASRPTGGDGYTF
J: TRBJ2-1; D: TRBD2; V: TRBV18; size: NA; DNA: TGTGCCAGCTCACCAGCTAGCGGGAGGTTTAGTGAGCAGTTCTTC; CDR3: CASSPASGRFSEQFF
J: TRBJ1-2; D: NA; V: TRBV5-4; size: few; DNA: TGTGCCAGCAGCTTGGCCTCGGGGTCTCGCCGTGACGACGGTTATGGCTACACCTTC; CDR3: CASSLASGSRRDDGYGYTF
J: TRBJ1-2; D: TRBD1; V: TRBV6-1; size: NA; DNA: TGTGCCAGCAGTGATTGGGACAGGGGGGCCTATGGCTACACCTTC; CDR3: CASSDWDRGAYGYTF
J: TRBJ1-2; D: TRBD1; V: TRBV28; size: NA; DNA: TGTGCCAGCAGCAAGACAGGGCATGGCTACACCTTC; CDR3: CASSKTGHGYTF
J: TRBJ1-5; D: NA; V: TRBV2; size: NA; DNA: TGTGCCAGCAGTGAATGGGCCAGGTTTAGCAATCAGCCCCAGCATTTT; CDR3: CASSEWARFSNQPQHF
J: TRBJ2-1; D: NA; V: TRBV18; size: NA; DNA: TGTGCCAGCTCACCGAGGAGGGCAGGGCCAGCTATTGAGCAGTTCTTC; CDR3: CASSPRRAGPAIEQFF
J: TRBJ1-2; D: NA; V: TRBV18; size: NA; DNA: TGTGCCAGCTCAGTCGACACAGGGTTCAACTATGGCTACACCTTC; CDR3: CASSVDTGFNYGYTF
J: TRBJ2-1; D: TRBD2; V: TRBV28; size: NA; DNA: TGTGCCAGCAGTTTAATCACAGCGGGAGGCTACAATGAGCAGTTCTTC; CDR3: CASSLITAGGYNEQFF
J: TRBJ1-2; D: NA; V: TRBV7-8; size: NA; DNA: TGTGCCAGCAGCTTATCTCGTGGGCCGGCTAACTATGGCTACACCTTC; CDR3: CASSLSRGPANYGYTF
J: TRBJ1-5; D: NA; V: TRBV2; size: NA; DNA: TGTGCCAGCAGGGTTGACAGAGCCAATCAGCCCCAGCATTTT; CDR3: CASRVDRANQPQHF
J: TRBJ1-1; D: TRBD1; V: TRBV9; size: NA; DNA: TGTGCCAGCAGCGCGGGGACAGGGGTCAGCACTGAAGCTTTCTTT; CDR3: CASSAGTGVSTEAFF
J: TRBJ1-1; D: NA; V: TRBV9; size: NA; DNA: TGTGCCAGCTCCTCCGGGACTGAAGCTTTCTTT; CDR3: CASSSGTEAFF
J: TRBJ1-1; D: NA; V: TRBV29-1; size: NA; DNA: TGCAGCGTTGGACACGAGAACACTGAAGCTTTCTTT; CDR3: CSVGHENTEAFF
J: TRBJ2-7; D: TRBD2; V: TRBV6-5; size: NA; DNA: TGTGCCAGCAACCACCTAGCGGGACGTTACGAGCAGTACTTC; CDR3: CASNHLAGRYEQYF
J: TRBJ1-4; D: TRBD1; V: TRBV4-1; size: NA; DNA: TGCGCCAGCAGCCAACCTCCGGGACAGGGTGGTGAAAAACTGTTTTTT; CDR3: CASSQPPGQGGEKLFF
J: TRBJ1-1; D: NA; V: TRBV7-2; size: NA; DNA: TGTGCCAGCAGCTTAGTGATTCTATCCTTAACGAACACTGAAGCTTTCTTT; CDR3: CASSLVILSLTNTEAFF
J: TRBJ2-1; D: NA; V: TRBV11-3; size: few; DNA: TGTGCCAGCACAGGGTCCTACAATGAGCAGTTCTTC; CDR3: CASTGSYNEQFF
J: TRBJ2-7; D: NA; V: TRBV9; size: NA; DNA: TGTGCCAGCAGCGTAGACCTACGTCGGGAGCAGTACTTC; CDR3: CASSVDLRREQYF
J: TRBJ2-7; D: NA; V: TRBV12-5; size: NA; DNA: TGTGCTAGTGGTTTGGTTGCAGGCGCCTACGAGCAGTACTTC; CDR3: CASGLVAGAYEQYF
J: TRBJ2-7; D: TRBD2; V: TRBV19; size: NA; DNA: TGTGCCAGTAGTATCCTCCCCACTAGCGGGATATACGAGCAGTACTTC; CDR3: CASSILPTSGIYEQYF
J: TRBJ1-2; D: TRBD1; V: TRBV19; size: NA; DNA: TGTGCCAGTAGTATCCGGGACAGCGATCCTAACTATGGCTACACCTTC; CDR3: CASSIRDSDPNYGYTF
J: TRBJ1-1; D: NA; V: TRBV12-3/TRBV12-4; size: NA; DNA: TGTGCCAGCAGCTGGGCCGCATCTGAAGCTTTCTTT; CDR3: CASSWAASEAFF
J: TRBJ1-5; D: NA; V: TRBV9; size: NA; DNA: TGTGCCAGCAGCTCAGGGAACAATCAGCCCCAGCATTTT; CDR3: CASSSGNNQPQHF
J: TRBJ1-2; D: NA; V: TRBV6-5; size: NA; DNA: TGTGCCAGCATAACAGGGAGCCCGCTTAACTATGGCTACACCTTC; CDR3: CASITGSPLNYGYTF
J: TRBJ1-1; D: TRBD1; V: TRBV6-5; size: NA; DNA: TGTGCCAGCAGTTACCGAGACAGGGGGCGCCCGGCTTTCTTT; CDR3: CASSYRDRGRPAFF
J: TRBJ1-4; D: NA; V: TRBV4-3; size: once; DNA: TGCGCCAGCAGGCAAGCTTATGGAGGGACTAATGAAAAACTGTTTTTT; CDR3: CASRQAYGGTNEKLFF
J: TRBJ1-2; D: TRBD1; V: TRBV4-3; size: NA; DNA: TGCGCCAGCAGCCAAGATAAGGGGACAGGGTGGTTCGACAATGGCTACACCTTC; CDR3: CASSQDKGTGWFDNGYTF
J: TRBJ1-2; D: NA; V: TRBV9; size: NA; DNA: TGTGCCAGCAGCCTCGGACTACAGGAGTCGGGCTATGGCTACACCTTC; CDR3: CASSLGLQESGYGYTF
J: TRBJ1-6; D: NA; V: TRBV3-1/TRBV3-2; size: NA; DNA: TGTGCCAGCAGCCAAGACAGCTCCTATAATTCACCCCTCCACTTT; CDR3: CASSQDSSYNSPLHF
J: TRBJ2-1; D: TRBD2; V: TRBV6-5; size: NA; DNA: TGTGCCAGCAGTTACTCGGATGTTGCGCGGGGGGTGGCGTTCTTC; CDR3: CASSYSDVARGVAFF
J: TRBJ2-7; D: TRBD2; V: TRBV6-2/TRBV6-3; size: NA; DNA: TGTGCCAGCAGTTACTCAGGAAGCGGGGGAGCTTTAGCCGAGCAGTACTTC; CDR3: CASSYSGSGGALAEQYF
J: TRBJ1-1; D: NA; V: TRBV5-4; size: NA; DNA: TGTGCCAGCAGCCTAGACAGTTACACTGAAGCTTTCTTT; CDR3: CASSLDSYTEAFF
J: TRBJ2-3; D: NA; V: TRBV5-1; size: NA; DNA: TGCGCCAGCAGCGTGGGACATACAGATACGCAGTATTTT; CDR3: CASSVGHTDTQYF
J: TRBJ2-7; D: TRBD1; V: TRBV27; size: once; DNA: TGTGCCAGCAGTTCCGCCGGGACAGGATTTGACTACGAGCAGTACTTC; CDR3: CASSSAGTGFDYEQYF
J: TRBJ1-2; D: NA; V: TRBV5-4; size: NA; DNA: TGTGCCAGCAGCTTAACGACAGGAGCTAACTATGGCTACACCTTC; CDR3: CASSLTTGANYGYTF
J: TRBJ1-4; D: NA; V: TRBV5-1; size: NA; DNA: TGCGCCAGCAGCTTGGGGACACCTTATCAAGCAACTAATGAAAAACTGTTTTTT; CDR3: CASSLGTPYQATNEKLFF
J: TRBJ2-7; D: NA; V: TRBV7-3; size: NA; DNA: TGTGCCAGCAGCTTAAGCTCAGGGTCGGGCGAGCAGTACTTC; CDR3: CASSLSSGSGEQYF
J: TRBJ1-1; D: NA; V: TRBV2; size: NA; DNA: TGTGCCAGCAACGGACAGCCGAACACTGAAGCTTTCTTT; CDR3: CASNGQPNTEAFF
J: TRBJ1-2; D: TRBD1; V: TRBV19; size: NA; DNA: TGTGCCAGTAGTATGAGCGACAGGGCTGGGGGCTACACCTTC; CDR3: CASSMSDRAGGYTF
J: TRBJ1-3; D: TRBD1; V: TRBV2; size: few; DNA: TGTGCCAGCAGCGGACAGGGGGCGAACTCTGGAAACACCATATATTTT; CDR3: CASSGQGANSGNTIYF